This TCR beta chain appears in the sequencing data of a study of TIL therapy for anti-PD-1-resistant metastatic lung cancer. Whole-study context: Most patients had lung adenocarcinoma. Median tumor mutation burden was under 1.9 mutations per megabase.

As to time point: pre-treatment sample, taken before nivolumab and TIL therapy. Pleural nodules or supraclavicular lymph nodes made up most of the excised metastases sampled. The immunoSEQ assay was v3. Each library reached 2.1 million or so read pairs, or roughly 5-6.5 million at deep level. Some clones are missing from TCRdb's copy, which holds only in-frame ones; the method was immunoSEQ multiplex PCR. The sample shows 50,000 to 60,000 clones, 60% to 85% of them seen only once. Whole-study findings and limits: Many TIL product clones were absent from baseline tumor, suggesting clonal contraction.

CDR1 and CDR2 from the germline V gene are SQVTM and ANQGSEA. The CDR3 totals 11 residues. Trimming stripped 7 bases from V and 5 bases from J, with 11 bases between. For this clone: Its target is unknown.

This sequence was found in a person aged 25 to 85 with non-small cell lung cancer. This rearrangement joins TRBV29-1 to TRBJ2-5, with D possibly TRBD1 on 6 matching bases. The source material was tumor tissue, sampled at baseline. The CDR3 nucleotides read TGCAGCGCCACAGGGTGGGAGACCCAGTACTTC. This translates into CSATGWETQYF.